This T cell receptor beta chain was sequenced during a study of human T cells and chemical hapten exposure. Whole-study context: Enrolled patients were predominantly female and had alopecia areata, totalis or universalis.

The CDR3 spans 12 residues. Germline V gene sequence: CDR1 SGHTA, CDR2 FQGNSA. V shed 0 bases and J shed 6 bases, with 2 bases lying between them. Via MiXCR, TCRdb re-called the RACE reads, giving one row per CDR3 protein. The table lists more than 150,000 distinct CDR3 sequences, approximately 26% of them singletons. Time point of the sample: patch test 3, about 24 weeks after DPC sensitization. The treatment is: therapeutic diphenylcyclopropenone sensitization with weekly scalp DPC. The clonotype originates from a woman between 40 and 50 years old with alopecia areata. Some clones in this sample may be carry-over from other donors' samples. The J gene is TRBJ2-2, the V gene TRBV7-2; D call uncertain. This specimen was whole blood, taken in connection with sensitization to the hapten diphenylcyclopropenone (DPC). The CDR3 is CASSLAPGELFF. Here the CDR3 DNA reads TGTGCCAGCAGCTTAGCTCCCGGGGAGCTGTTTTTT.